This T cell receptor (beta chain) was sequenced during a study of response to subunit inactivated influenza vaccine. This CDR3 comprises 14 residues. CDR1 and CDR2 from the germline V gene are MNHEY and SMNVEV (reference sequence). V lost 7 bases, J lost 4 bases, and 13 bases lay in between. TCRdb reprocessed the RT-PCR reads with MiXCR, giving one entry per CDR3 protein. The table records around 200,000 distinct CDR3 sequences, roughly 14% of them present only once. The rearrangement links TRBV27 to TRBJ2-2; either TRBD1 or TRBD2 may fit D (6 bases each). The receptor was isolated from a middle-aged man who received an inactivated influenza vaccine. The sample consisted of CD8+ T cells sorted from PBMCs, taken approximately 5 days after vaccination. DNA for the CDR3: TGTGCCAGCATGAGGGGGGCGGGCACCGGGGAGCTGTTTTTT. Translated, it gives CASMRGAGTGELFF.